Listed below are T cell receptor beta chains from one sample, sequenced in a study of spatial heterogeneity in lung cancer. TCRdb re-called the 5' RACE reads through MiXCR, storing one row per CDR3 protein. The sample yields about 1,500 distinct CDR3 sequences, 5% to 7% seen once. Source: lung tumor tissue, taken at surgery. The source of these receptors is a male donor with early-stage non-small cell lung cancer. CDR3s include the opening cysteine and the closing phenylalanine or tryptophan. A D gene is named only where the DNA matches it firmly. Expanded clones are given a class, and other clones once, few, many or no size at all.

v_call	clone_size	j_call	d_call	cdr3_nt	cdr3_aa
TRBV6-5	medium-sized	TRBJ2-1	TRBD1	TGTGCCAGCAGTGGAACTGACAGGGGTGCTGAGCAGTTCTTC	CASSGTDRGAEQFF
TRBV6-2/TRBV6-3	large	TRBJ2-7	TRBD1	TGTGCCAGCAGTAGACCGGGACAGGGCCTCTACGAGCAGTACTTC	CASSRPGQGLYEQYF
TRBV6-2/TRBV6-3	many	TRBJ2-5	.	TGTGCCAGCAGTTACTCCTACTTCGAGACCCAGTACTTC	CASSYSYFETQYF
TRBV6-2/TRBV6-3	large	TRBJ2-3	.	TGTGCCAGCAGCGGTCTCTCGGATACGCAGTATTTT	CASSGLSDTQYF
TRBV7-8	medium-sized	TRBJ2-3	.	TGTGCCAGCAGCGGGTTCGGAGATACGCAGTATTTT	CASSGFGDTQYF
TRBV6-5	medium-sized	TRBJ1-4	TRBD1	TGTGCCAGCAGAACTGGACAGGCCAATAATGAAAAACTGTTTTTT	CASRTGQANNEKLFF
TRBV6-1	few	TRBJ2-7	TRBD1	TGTGCCAGCAGTGTAGGACAGGAAAGCTACGAGCAGTACTTC	CASSVGQESYEQYF
TRBV18	many	TRBJ2-5	.	TGTGCCAGCTCACCACTGAGGGTGGATCAAGAGACCCAGTACTTC	CASSPLRVDQETQYF
TRBV4-2	medium-sized	TRBJ2-3	.	TGTGCCAGCAGGAGGGCTAAGGAGGGGCCAGATACGCAGTATTTT	CASRRAKEGPDTQYF
TRBV29-1	medium-sized	TRBJ2-7	TRBD1	TGCAGCGGAGGCGGGGCAGGGGGCCGGGAGCAGTACTTC	CSGGGAGGREQYF
TRBV5-1	medium-sized	TRBJ1-1	.	TGCGCCAGCACCCCCAGGGGCTGGTCTGAAGCTTTCTTT	CASTPRGWSEAFF
TRBV12-3/TRBV12-4	medium-sized	TRBJ2-7	TRBD1	TGTGCCTCACGACAGGGTGGAGGCTACGAGCAGTACTTC	CASRQGGGYEQYF
TRBV6-5	.	TRBJ2-3	.	TGTGCCAGCAGTGAAGGGGGAAAGGCAGATACGCAGTATTTT	CASSEGGKADTQYF
TRBV10-3	many	TRBJ1-1	.	TGTGCCATCAGTGAGGGGCAGGTGAACACTGAAGCTTTCTTT	CAISEGQVNTEAFF
TRBV29-1	medium-sized	TRBJ2-2	.	TGCAGCGTTTCGGGGAACACCGGGGAGCTGTTTTTT	CSVSGNTGELFF
TRBV20-1	large	TRBJ2-4	TRBD2	TGCAGTGCTAGAGACCCCGGTGTGGGGGAGGGAAACATTCAGTACTTC	CSARDPGVGEGNIQYF
TRBV5-1	.	TRBJ2-7	.	TGCGCCAGCAGCTGGATGGGCTTCACGACCCGAGGCGAGCAGTACTTC	CASSWMGFTTRGEQYF
TRBV13	medium-sized	TRBJ2-5	.	TGTGCCAGCAGCTTAGGCCTAAGATCAGGAGAGACCCAGTACTTC	CASSLGLRSGETQYF
TRBV7-2	.	TRBJ1-2	.	TGTGCCAGCAGCTTAGTAAGCTATGGCTACACCTTC	CASSLVSYGYTF
TRBV7-8	medium-sized	TRBJ1-1	TRBD1	TGTGCCAGCGGCAGACAGGGGGGAACTGAAGCTTTCTTT	CASGRQGGTEAFF
TRBV7-2	medium-sized	TRBJ1-5	.	TGTGCCGGCGGGGGTCCCAATCAGCCCCAGCATTTT	CAGGGPNQPQHF
TRBV7-2	many	TRBJ2-5	.	TGTGCCAGCAGCTCAGAACACCTGAAGAAGGAGACCCAGTACTTC	CASSSEHLKKETQYF
TRBV7-2	medium-sized	TRBJ1-2	.	TGTGCCAGCAGCTCGCAACAGGGAAGAGGGGTGAGGGGCTACACCTTC	CASSSQQGRGVRGYTF
TRBV7-2	many	TRBJ2-7	.	TGTGCCAGCAGCTTAAGGCCAGGGGACTACGAGCAGTACTTC	CASSLRPGDYEQYF
TRBV10-2	medium-sized	TRBJ2-1	.	TGCGCCAGCAGACCTCCAGGGTCAGGCAATGAGCAGTTCTTC	CASRPPGSGNEQFF
TRBV6-2/TRBV6-3	many	TRBJ2-7	.	TGTGCCAGCCGGGACACCTCCTACGAGCAGTACTTC	CASRDTSYEQYF
TRBV7-8	medium-sized	TRBJ2-5	TRBD1	TGTGCCAGCAGCGACAGGGGGTACCCCAGAGAGACCCAGTACTTC	CASSDRGYPRETQYF
TRBV4-3	large	TRBJ2-1	TRBD2	TGCGCCAGCAGCAATAGCGGGGGGTCCTGGGATGAGCAGTTCTTC	CASSNSGGSWDEQFF
TRBV11-1	once	TRBJ2-2	TRBD1	TGTGCCAGAAGCCGGGACAGGGGGAACACCGGGGAGCTGTTTTTT	CARSRDRGNTGELFF
TRBV7-9	.	TRBJ1-4	.	TGTGCCAGCAGCTTCGGAGGGGTTCCTGAAAAACTGTTTTTT	CASSFGGVPEKLFF
TRBV28	many	TRBJ1-1	TRBD1	TGTGCCAGCAGTCCTTTAGGGACAGGGAATCCTGAAGCTTTCTTT	CASSPLGTGNPEAFF
TRBV5-6	medium-sized	TRBJ2-7	TRBD1	TGTGCCAGCAGCTTCGGGACAGGGCAGATGACCGAGCAGTACTTC	CASSFGTGQMTEQYF
TRBV6-2/TRBV6-3	medium-sized	TRBJ2-3	.	TGTGCCAGCAGTTACTATGGAAATACGCAGTATTTT	CASSYYGNTQYF
TRBV28	medium-sized	TRBJ1-6	TRBD1	TGTGCCAGCAGTCCCCGGGACAGGGCTAATTCACCCCTCCACTTT	CASSPRDRANSPLHF
TRBV2	large	TRBJ1-4	.	TGTGCCAGCAGTGTAAGGCAAGCTATTGAAAAACTGTTTTTT	CASSVRQAIEKLFF
TRBV20-1	medium-sized	TRBJ2-1	TRBD2	TGCAGTGCTAGTAAGGATCGACTAGCGGTGTTTAATGAGCAGTTCTTC	CSASKDRLAVFNEQFF
TRBV5-4	medium-sized	TRBJ2-6	.	TGTGCCAGCAGCTTCGGTCGGGTCTCTGGGGCCAACGTCCTGACTTTC	CASSFGRVSGANVLTF
TRBV4-3	medium-sized	TRBJ1-1	.	TGCGCCAGCAGCCACTCCCTCGCGGAGCTCCGGGAGTCCACTGAAGCTTTCTTT	CASSHSLAELRESTEAFF
TRBV5-6	medium-sized	TRBJ2-2	.	TGTGCCAGCAGCTTGGTACAGGGCGACACCGGGGAGCTGTTTTTT	CASSLVQGDTGELFF
TRBV7-9	medium-sized	TRBJ1-2	TRBD1	TGTGCCAGCAGCCCTTGGGACAGGGCGGGTGGCTACACCTTC	CASSPWDRAGGYTF
TRBV11-2	.	TRBJ2-2	.	TGTGCCAGCAGCCGCCGGGGAAACACCGGGGAGCTGTTTTTT	CASSRRGNTGELFF
TRBV10-3	medium-sized	TRBJ2-5	.	TGTGCCATCAAGGGGAGTTTGCAAGAGACCCAGTACTTC	CAIKGSLQETQYF
TRBV7-2	medium-sized	TRBJ2-5	TRBD2	TGTGCCAGCAGTACTACCGGGACTAGCCGTCAAGAGACCCAGTACTTC	CASSTTGTSRQETQYF
TRBV5-4	medium-sized	TRBJ2-3	TRBD2	TGTGCCAGCAGCCCCCGGGGGGGGCTCACAGATACGCAGTATTTT	CASSPRGGLTDTQYF
TRBV7-9	medium-sized	TRBJ2-5	.	TGTGCCAGCAGCTTAGCATCGGCATCGGAGACCCAGTACTTC	CASSLASASETQYF
TRBV7-2	medium-sized	TRBJ2-4	.	TGTGCCAGCAGCCATACTAGCTTCCTAGCCAAAAACATTCAGTACTTC	CASSHTSFLAKNIQYF
TRBV7-6	medium-sized	TRBJ2-7	TRBD2	TGTGCCAGCAGTCCTAGCGGGGGAATCTACGAGCAGTACTTC	CASSPSGGIYEQYF
TRBV6-2/TRBV6-3	medium-sized	TRBJ2-6	.	TGTGCCAGCACTCGGCGAGGGGCCAACGTCCTGACTTTC	CASTRRGANVLTF
TRBV5-4	medium-sized	TRBJ1-1	TRBD1	TGTGCCAGCAGCTCACTCGGGACAGGGCTGAACACTGAAGCTTTCTTT	CASSSLGTGLNTEAFF
TRBV12-3/TRBV12-4	medium-sized	TRBJ2-1	.	TGTGCCAGCAGTGAGTGGGGAAGCTCCTACAATGAGCAGTTCTTC	CASSEWGSSYNEQFF
TRBV29-1	many	TRBJ2-2	.	TGCAGCGTTGAAGAACAGAACACCGGGGAGCTGTTTTTT	CSVEEQNTGELFF
TRBV7-2	medium-sized	TRBJ2-7	.	TGTGCCAGCAGCTATAACAGATTTTCTGGTTACGAGCAGTACTTC	CASSYNRFSGYEQYF
TRBV10-3	medium-sized	TRBJ1-1	.	TGTGCCATCAGTCCAGGGCGCACTGAAGCTTTCTTT	CAISPGRTEAFF
TRBV12-3/TRBV12-4	medium-sized	TRBJ2-5	.	TGTGCCAGCAGTTTACCAGAAACACAAGAGACCCAGTACTTC	CASSLPETQETQYF
TRBV6-1	.	TRBJ2-7	.	TGTGCCAGCAGTGGGATGGTTAGCTGCTACGAGCAGTACTTC	CASSGMVSCYEQYF
TRBV20-1	medium-sized	TRBJ1-2	.	TGTGGGGCCACCTATGGCTACACCTTC	CGATYGYTF